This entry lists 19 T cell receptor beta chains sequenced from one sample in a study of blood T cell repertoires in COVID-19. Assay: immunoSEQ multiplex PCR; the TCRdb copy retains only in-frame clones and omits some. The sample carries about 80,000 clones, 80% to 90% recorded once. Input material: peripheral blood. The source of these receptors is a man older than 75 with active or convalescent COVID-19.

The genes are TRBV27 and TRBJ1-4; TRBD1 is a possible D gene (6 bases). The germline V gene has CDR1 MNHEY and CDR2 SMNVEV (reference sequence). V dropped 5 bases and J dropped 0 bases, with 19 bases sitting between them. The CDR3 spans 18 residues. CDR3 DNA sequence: TGTGCCAGCAGTCTACAATACAGGGCACCGGCAACTAATGAAAAACTGTTTTTT. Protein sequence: CASSLQYRAPATNEKLFF. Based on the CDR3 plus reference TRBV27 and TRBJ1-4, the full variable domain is EAQVTQNPRYLITVTGKKLTVTCSQNMNHEYMSWYRQDPGLGLRQIYYSMNVEVTDKGDVPEGYKVSRKEKRNFPLILESPSPNQTSLYFCASSLQYRAPATNEKLFFGSGTQLSVL.

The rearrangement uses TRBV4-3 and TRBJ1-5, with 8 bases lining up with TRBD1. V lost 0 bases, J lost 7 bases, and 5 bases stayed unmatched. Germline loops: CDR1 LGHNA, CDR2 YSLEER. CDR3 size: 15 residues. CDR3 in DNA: TGCGCCAGCAGCCAAGATCAGGGGGCAGACCAGCCCCAGCATTTT. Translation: CASSQDQGADQPQHF.

For the CDR3, the DNA is TGTGCCAGCAGTGACGACAGGGTCGGCCAGCCCCAGCATTTT. The encoded protein is CASSDDRVGQPQHF. This chain uses TRBV6-1 with TRBJ1-5; 7 nucleotides agree with TRBD1. V lost 3 bases, J lost 7 bases, and 6 bases stayed unmatched. CDR1 and CDR2 from the germline V gene are MNHNS and SASEGT. The CDR3 is made up of 14 amino acids.

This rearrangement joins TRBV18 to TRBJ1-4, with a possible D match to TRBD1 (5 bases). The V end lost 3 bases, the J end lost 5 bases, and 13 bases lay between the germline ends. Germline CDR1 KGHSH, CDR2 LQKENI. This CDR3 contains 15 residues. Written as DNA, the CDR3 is TGTGCCAGCTCACCCGGAGAGAGACAGAATGAAAAACTGTTTTTT. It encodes CASSPGERQNEKLFF. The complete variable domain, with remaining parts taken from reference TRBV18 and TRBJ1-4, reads NAGVMQNPRHLVRRRGQEARLRCSPMKGHSHVYWYRQLPEEGLKFMVYLQKENIIDESGMPKERFSAEFPKEGPSILRIQQVVRGDSAAYFCASSPGERQNEKLFFGSGTQLSVL.

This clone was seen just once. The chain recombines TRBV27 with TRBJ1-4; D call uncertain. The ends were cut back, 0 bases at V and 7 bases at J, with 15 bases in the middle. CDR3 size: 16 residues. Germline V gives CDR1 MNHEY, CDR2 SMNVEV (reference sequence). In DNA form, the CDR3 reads TGTGCCAGCAGTTTATCGAACCCCCATGGGCGTGAAAAACTGTTTTTT. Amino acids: CASSLSNPHGREKLFF.

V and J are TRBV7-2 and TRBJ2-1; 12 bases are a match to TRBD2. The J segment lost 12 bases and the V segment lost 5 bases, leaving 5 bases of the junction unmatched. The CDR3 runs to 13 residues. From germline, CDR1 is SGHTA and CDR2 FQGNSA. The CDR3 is CASSSTLAGGQFF. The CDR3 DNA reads TGTGCCAGCAGCAGCACACTAGCGGGGGGGCAGTTCTTC.

The CDR3 spells CASSYEGLAGEQYF. Written as DNA, the CDR3 is TGTGCCAGCAGCTACGAAGGGCTAGCGGGGGAGCAGTACTTC. The V call is TRBV3-1 (or the pseudogene TRBV3-2), the J call TRBJ2-7, with TRBD2 matching 9 bases. The germline V gene has CDR1 LGHDT and CDR2 YNNKEL (reference sequence). This CDR3 spans 14 amino acids. Trimming took 5 bases from V and 7 from J; bases not matched to a gene: 9.

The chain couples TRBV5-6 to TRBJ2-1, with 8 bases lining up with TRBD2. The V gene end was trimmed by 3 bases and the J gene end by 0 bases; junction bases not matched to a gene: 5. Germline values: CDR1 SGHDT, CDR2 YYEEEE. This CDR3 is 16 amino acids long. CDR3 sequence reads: CASSSPGTSSYNEQFF. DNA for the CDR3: TGTGCCAGCAGCTCACCCGGGACTAGCTCCTACAATGAGCAGTTCTTC.

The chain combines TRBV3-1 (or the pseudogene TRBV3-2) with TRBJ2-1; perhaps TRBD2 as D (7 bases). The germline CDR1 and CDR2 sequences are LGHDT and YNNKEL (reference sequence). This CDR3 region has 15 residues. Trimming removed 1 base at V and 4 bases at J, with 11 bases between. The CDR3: CASSQGGGRYNEQFF. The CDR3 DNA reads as TGTGCCAGCAGCCAAGGGGGGGGCCGTTACAATGAGCAGTTCTTC.

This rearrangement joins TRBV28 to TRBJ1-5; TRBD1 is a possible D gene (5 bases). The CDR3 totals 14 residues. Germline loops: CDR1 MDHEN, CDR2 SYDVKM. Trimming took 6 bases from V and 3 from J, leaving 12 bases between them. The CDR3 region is CASRESGVNQPQHF. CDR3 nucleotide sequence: TGTGCCAGCAGGGAATCGGGGGTCAATCAGCCCCAGCATTTT.

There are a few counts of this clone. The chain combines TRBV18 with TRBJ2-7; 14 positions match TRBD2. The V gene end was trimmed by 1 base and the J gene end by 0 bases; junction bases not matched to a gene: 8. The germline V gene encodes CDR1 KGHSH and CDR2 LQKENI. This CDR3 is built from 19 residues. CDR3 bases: TGTGCCAGCTCACCACTCGGGACTAGCGGGAGATACCTCTCCTACGAGCAGTACTTC. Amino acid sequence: CASSPLGTSGRYLSYEQYF.

The CDR3 sequence is CASSWTSGRPSYEQYF. CDR3 nucleotides: TGTGCCAGCAGTTGGACTAGCGGACGCCCCTCCTACGAGCAGTACTTC. This chain joins TRBV6-5 and TRBJ2-7; 10 positions agree with TRBD2. V lost 4 bases and J lost 0; bases outside the gene matches: 6. CDR1 is MNHEY, CDR2 SVGAGI, per germline. The CDR3 runs 16 residues.

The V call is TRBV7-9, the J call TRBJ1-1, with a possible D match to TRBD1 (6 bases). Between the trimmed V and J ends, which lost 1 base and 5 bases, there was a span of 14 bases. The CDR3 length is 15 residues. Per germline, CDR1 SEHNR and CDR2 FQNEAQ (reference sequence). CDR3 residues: CASSLVQGRSTEAFF. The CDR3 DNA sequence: TGTGCCAGCAGCTTAGTGCAGGGGCGATCGACTGAAGCTTTCTTT. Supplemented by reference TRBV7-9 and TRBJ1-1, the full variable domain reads DTGVSQNPRHKITKRGQNVTFRCDPISEHNRLYWYRQTLGQGPEFLTYFQNEAQLEKSRLLSDRFSAERPKGSFSTLEIQRTEQGDSAMYLCASSLVQGRSTEAFFGQGTRLTVV.

This chain's CDR3 is CATKQGARGNTIYF. In nucleotides, the CDR3 is TGTGCCACAAAACAGGGGGCGCGCGGAAACACCATATATTTT. The V gene is TRBV6-5, the J gene TRBJ1-3; 9 positions match TRBD1. CDR3 length equals 14 residues. Germline CDR1 reads MNHEY; CDR2 reads SVGAGI. Trimming took 10 bases from V and 4 from J; bases not matched to a gene: 8.

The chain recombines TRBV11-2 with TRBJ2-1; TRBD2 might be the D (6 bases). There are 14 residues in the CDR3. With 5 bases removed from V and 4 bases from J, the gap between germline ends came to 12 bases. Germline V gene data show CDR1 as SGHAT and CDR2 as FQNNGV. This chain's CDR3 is CASSRVRGYNEQFF. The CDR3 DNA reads TGTGCCAGCAGCAGGGTGCGGGGATACAATGAGCAGTTCTTC. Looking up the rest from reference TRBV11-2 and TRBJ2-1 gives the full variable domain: EAGVAQSPRYKIIEKRQSVAFWCNPISGHATLYWYQQILGQGPKLLIQFQNNGVVDDSQLPKDRFSAERLKGVDSTLKIQPAKLEDSAVYLCASSRVRGYNEQFFGPGTRLTVL.

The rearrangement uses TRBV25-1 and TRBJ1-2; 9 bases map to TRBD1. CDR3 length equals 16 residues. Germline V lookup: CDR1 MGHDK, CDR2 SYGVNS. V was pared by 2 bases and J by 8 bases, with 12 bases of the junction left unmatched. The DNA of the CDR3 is TGTGCCAGCAGTGAAGTGAGGGGACAGGGAAGCGGCGGCTACACCTTC. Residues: CASSEVRGQGSGGYTF.

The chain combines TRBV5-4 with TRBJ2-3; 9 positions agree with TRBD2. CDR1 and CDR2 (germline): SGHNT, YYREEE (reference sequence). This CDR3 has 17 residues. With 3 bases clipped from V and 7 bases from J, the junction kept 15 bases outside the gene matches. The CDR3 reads CASSSESPGTSRYTQYF. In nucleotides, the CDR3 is TGTGCCAGCAGCTCCGAATCCCCCGGGACTAGCAGGTATACGCAGTATTTT.

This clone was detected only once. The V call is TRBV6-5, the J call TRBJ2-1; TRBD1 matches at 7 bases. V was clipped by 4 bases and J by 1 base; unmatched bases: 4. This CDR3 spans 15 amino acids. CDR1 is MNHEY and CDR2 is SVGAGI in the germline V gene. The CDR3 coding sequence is TGTGCCAGCAGTTCCTCGGGACAGTCCTACAATGAGCAGTTCTTC. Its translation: CASSSSGQSYNEQFF.

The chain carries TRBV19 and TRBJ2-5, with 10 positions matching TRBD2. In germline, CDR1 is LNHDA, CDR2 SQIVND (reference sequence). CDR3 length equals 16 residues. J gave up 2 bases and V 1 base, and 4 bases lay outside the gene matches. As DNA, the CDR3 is TGTGCCAGTAGTATAGGGACACTAGCGGGGCAAGAGACCCAGTACTTC. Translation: CASSIGTLAGQETQYF. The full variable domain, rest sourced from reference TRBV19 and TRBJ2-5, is DGGITQSPKYLFRKEGQNVTLSCEQNLNHDAMYWYRQDPGQGLRLIYYSQIVNDFQKGDIAEGYSVSREKKESFPLTVTSAQKNPTAFYLCASSIGTLAGQETQYFGPGTRLLVL.